This T cell receptor beta chain was identified in a study of neurological immune-mediated disorders. At the level of the study: Of approximately 34 multiple sclerosis patients, about 30 were relapsing-remitting and 3 secondary progressive. Study-level points and caveats: The expanded clones of different subjects shared no CDR3 amino acid sequences (suggesting private repertoires in all groups).

As for the cDNA, it was generated by 5'RACE with 10-nucleotide random UMIs. TCRdb recomputed calls from the 5' RACE reads with MiXCR, one row per CDR3 protein. This sample carries about 33,000 distinct CDR3 sequences, roughly 1.6% of them seen once, and the ten largest clones take approximately 9.2%. There are many counts of this clonotype. Its antigen is not identified. Germline V CDR1 and CDR2: KGHSH, LQKENI. Trimming pared 2 bases from V and 1 base from J, leaving 11 bases between. The CDR3 runs 15 residues. For the unsorted libraries, 2 million PBMCs stored at -80 C served as input. The chain combines TRBV18 with TRBJ1-1, with D unclear. The clonotype comes from a woman aged 25-40 years with multiple sclerosis. Sequencing was carried out using PBMCs. CDR3 sequence: CASSPIGGRNTEAFF. For the CDR3, the DNA is TGTGCCAGCTCACCAATCGGAGGGAGGAACACTGAAGCTTTCTTT.